One and the same sample provided the 5 T cell receptor beta chains below, sequenced in a study of blood T cells in healthy people across ages (dated by TCRdb to between 2015 and 2016). Library method: 5' RACE. TCRdb names Illumina HiSeq 2500 as the instrument used. A second about 6 to 11 cycle PCR used a sample-barcoded 5' primer and a J-beta primer mix. Using fastp trimming at Q25 and MiXCR clonotype assembly, TCRdb reanalyzed the public sequencing data and kept in-frame beta chains. Every distinct CDR3 protein forms one entry, paired with its most common genes and DNA. This sample is represented by about 1,800,000 distinct CDR3 sequences; under 30% of them were singletons. The ten most abundant clones make up 7.7% of the sample. The sequencing input was blood. Receptors originate from a woman aged 25-40 years in good health.

This chain joins TRBV18 and TRBJ2-5, with D maybe TRBD2 (6 bases). The better agreement between TRBJ2-7 and the DNA end casts doubt on the J call. CDR1 is KGHSH and CDR2 is LQKENI in the germline V gene. The CDR3 contains 14 residues. CDR3 sequence reads: CASSPGGGSPEQYF. DNA for the CDR3: TGTGCCAGCTCCCCAGGCGGAGGGTCCCCCGAGCAGTACTTC.

This clonotype appeared a single time. This rearrangement joins TRBV11-2 to TRBJ2-1, with a possible D match to TRBD2 (7 bases). The CDR3 consists of 17 residues. V shed 3 bases and J shed 8 bases, with 23 bases lying between them. CDR1 and CDR2 from the germline V gene are SGHAT and FQNNGV. DNA for the CDR3: TGTGCCAGCAGCTTTCCAAGCGAGGGGGGGCGAGGCGATGAGCAGTTCTTC. Encoded protein: CASSFPSEGGRGDEQFF.

This clonotype was picked up a small number of times. V usage is TRBV12-3 or TRBV12-4 and J usage is TRBJ2-7, with TRBD1 identical over 7 bases. The ends lost 10 bases at V and 3 bases at J; junction bases unmatched: 6. This CDR3 is built from 12 residues. This CDR3 reads CATQGQDYEQYF. The CDR3 DNA follows: TGTGCCACTCAAGGACAGGACTACGAGCAGTACTTC.

The chain is built from TRBV29-1 and TRBJ1-5, with D maybe TRBD1 (6 bases). Germline assignment: CDR1 SQVTM and CDR2 ANQGSEA. V was shortened by 4 bases and J by 7 bases, with 11 bases between the two germline ends. The CDR3 runs 12 residues. CDR3 nucleotide sequence: TGCAGCGTTGGCACAGGGAGGCAGCCCCAGCATTTT. Encoded protein: CSVGTGRQPQHF.

The V gene is TRBV5-6, the J gene TRBJ1-5; possible D gene TRBD1, 6 bases. The CDR3 is 14 residues long. V was cut by 3 bases and J by 9 bases, with 16 bases left in between. Germline CDR1 SGHDT, CDR2 YYEEEE. The chain's CDR3 is CASSWGAEARPQHF. The CDR3 DNA sequence: TGTGCCAGCAGCTGGGGGGCGGAGGCCCGGCCCCAGCATTTT.